These 30 T cell receptor beta chains share one sample of origin, sequenced in a study of blood T cell repertoires in COVID-19. Profiled with immunoSEQ multiplex PCR; TCRdb holds only in-frame clones, not every one. Of roughly 80,000 clones in the sample, about 83% were seen once. The sequencing input was peripheral blood. The receptors shown here come from a man in his forties or fifties with acute or convalescent COVID-19.

The gene calls are TRBV4-3 and TRBJ1-1, with 11 bases aligning to TRBD1. J gave up 7 bases and V 0 bases, and 7 bases lay outside the gene matches. In germline, CDR1 is LGHNA, CDR2 YSLEER. The CDR3 is 16 residues long. The CDR3 reads CASSQERTGGLGEAFF. The DNA of the CDR3 is TGCGCCAGCAGCCAAGAAAGGACAGGGGGCTTGGGTGAAGCTTTCTTT.

This clone has ten or more counts. An end of the junction does not agree with germline; a read error may underlie this. The chain links TRBV5-1 to TRBJ2-1, with 8 bases that match TRBD2. The germline gives CDR1 SGHRS, CDR2 YFSETQ. This CDR3 has 15 amino acids. This CDR3 is CASRLAGGAIYEQFF. In nucleotides, the CDR3 is TGCGCCAGCAGATTGGCCGGGGGGGCCATCTATGAGCAGTTCTTC. Drawing the rest from reference TRBV5-1 and TRBJ2-1, the complete variable domain is KAGVTQTPRYLIKTRGQQVTLSCSPISGHRSVSWYQQTPGQGLQFLFEYFSETQRNKGNFPGRFSGRQFSNSRSEMNVSTLELGDSALYLCASRLAGGAIYEQFFGPGTRLTVL.

The chain employs TRBV27 and TRBJ1-1, with TRBD1 matching 8 bases. The V and J ends lost 5 bases and 10 bases, in that order; junction bases with no gene match: 12. Germline CDR1 is MNHEY and CDR2 is SMNVEV (reference sequence). CDR3 size: 14 residues. DNA for the CDR3: TGTGCCAGCAGTCCTAGGACAGGGAAGACCGTAGCTTTCTTT. This sequence encodes CASSPRTGKTVAFF.

The CDR3 DNA is TGTGCCAGCAGCCCCGTCCATAATTCACCCCTCCACTTT. It is translated as CASSPVHNSPLHF. The J gene is TRBJ1-6, the V gene TRBV7-3; D is undetermined. V lost 5 bases, J lost 5 bases, and 7 bases lay in between. The CDR3 spans 13 residues. Germline loops: CDR1 SGHTA, CDR2 FQGTGA.

The chain is built from TRBV6-1 and TRBJ1-2; D remains unclear. V lost 1 base to trimming and J lost 6 bases, with 9 bases between them. The germline gives CDR1 MNHNS, CDR2 SASEGT. The CDR3 has 13 residues. The CDR3 DNA sequence: TGTGCCAGCAGTGAAGTTTTAGCCGATGGCTACACCTTC. Its translation is CASSEVLADGYTF.

The rearrangement links TRBV25-1 to TRBJ1-5; no reliable D call. The germline V gene has CDR1 MGHDK and CDR2 SYGVNS. Trimming removed 0 bases at V and 4 bases at J, with 4 bases between. This CDR3 is built from 13 residues. The CDR3 here is CASSEYRNQPQHF. The CDR3 nucleotides are TGTGCCAGCAGTGAATACCGGAATCAGCCCCAGCATTTT.

The chain couples TRBV4-3 to TRBJ1-5, with 8 positions matching TRBD1. J was trimmed by 3 bases and V by 2 bases; bases with no gene match: 3. Germline values: CDR1 LGHNA, CDR2 YSLEER. The length of the CDR3 is 15 residues. CDR3: CASSQLQGVNQPQHF. The CDR3 DNA is TGCGCCAGCAGCCAATTACAGGGGGTCAATCAGCCCCAGCATTTT.

The genes are TRBV11-3 and TRBJ2-7; D possibly corresponds to TRBD2 (6 bases). The CDR3 consists of 15 residues. Germline lookup yields CDR1 SGHNT and CDR2 YENEEA. With 5 bases removed from V and 3 bases from J, the gap between germline ends came to 17 bases. CDR3 nucleotide sequence: TGTGCCAGCAGCCCGGGGCAGGGACTGGACTACGAGCAGTACTTC. The encoded protein is CASSPGQGLDYEQYF.

The V gene is TRBV2, the J gene TRBJ2-7; 7 nucleotides match TRBD1. Germline CDR1 SNHLY, CDR2 FYNNEI. J lost 0 bases, V lost 7 bases, and 15 bases had no gene match. The CDR3 has 17 residues. CDR3 residues: CASIPVRGSDGSYEQYF. The CDR3 region has the DNA TGTGCCAGCATTCCGGTCAGGGGGTCGGACGGCTCCTACGAGCAGTACTTC.

The sample holds a few counts of this clone. The chain combines TRBV5-8 with TRBJ1-2; 10 bases fit TRBD1. The CDR3 is made up of 15 amino acids. Germline V gene data show CDR1 as SGHTS and CDR2 as YDEGEE. The ends lost 3 bases at V and 4 bases at J; junction bases unmatched: 6. The CDR3 region is CASSSRGQGSYGYTF. The CDR3 nucleotides read TGTGCCAGCAGCTCCCGGGGACAGGGGTCCTATGGCTACACCTTC.

V is TRBV27 and J is TRBJ1-1, with 10 bases lining up with TRBD1. The CDR3 contains 17 residues. Losses at the gene ends were 7 bases for V and 1 base for J; bases not matched to a gene: 12. Germline CDR1 is MNHEY and CDR2 is SMNVEV (reference sequence). The CDR3 DNA sequence: TGTGCCAGCACCAAAACGACAGGGGGCGCAGGGAACACTGAAGCTTTCTTT. It translates to CASTKTTGGAGNTEAFF.

Ten or more counts support this clone. V gene TRBV7-9 combines with J gene TRBJ2-1; 9 positions match TRBD2. CDR1 and CDR2 (germline): SEHNR, FQNEAQ (reference sequence). V gave up 4 bases and J gave up 3 bases; unmatched junction bases: 10. CDR3 size: 17 residues. Here the CDR3 DNA reads TGTGCCAGCAGCTACACGGGGCGGGAGGGAATCTACAATGAGCAGTTCTTC. This sequence encodes CASSYTGREGIYNEQFF.

This clone was found a few times. V and J are TRBV7-2 and TRBJ2-5; TRBD2 matches at 10 bases. Germline lookup yields CDR1 SGHTA and CDR2 FQGNSA. This CDR3 spans 19 amino acids. V shed 2 bases and J 4 bases; nucleotides not matched to a gene: 16. CDR3 bases: TGTGCCAGCAGCTTACCATATGCTAGCGGGGGACCGGTAGGAGAGACCCAGTACTTC. This translates into CASSLPYASGGPVGETQYF.

The chain links TRBV7-2 to TRBJ1-6, with 8 bases aligning to TRBD1. The J segment lost 5 bases and the V segment lost 2 bases, leaving 5 bases of the junction unmatched. There are 16 residues in the CDR3. Germline V gene sequence: CDR1 SGHTA, CDR2 FQGNSA. CDR3 DNA sequence: TGTGCCAGCAGCTTACAGGGGGCGATGAATAATTCACCCCTCCACTTT. Translation: CASSLQGAMNNSPLHF. Complete variable domain (other parts from reference TRBV7-2 and TRBJ1-6): GAGVSQSPSNKVTEKGKDVELRCDPISGHTALYWYRQSLGQGLEFLIYFQGNSAPDKSGLPSDRFSAERTGGSVSTLTIQRTQQEDSAVYLCASSLQGAMNNSPLHFGNGTRLTVT.

The chain joins TRBV12-3 or TRBV12-4 to TRBJ2-5; D is unclear. V was shortened by 6 bases and J by 9 bases, with 14 bases between the two germline ends. CDR3 length: 12 residues. This chain's CDR3 is CASSPSQPAQYF. The DNA of the CDR3 is TGTGCCAGCAGCCCGTCTCAACCGGCCCAGTACTTC.

J is TRBJ2-7 and V is TRBV11-2, with D unclear. The CDR3 loop spans 10 amino acids. The germline CDR1 and CDR2 sequences are SGHAT and FQNNGV. Between the trimmed V and J ends, which lost 4 bases and 4 bases, there was a span of 2 bases. The CDR3 here is CASSSYEQYF. As DNA, the CDR3 is TGTGCCAGCAGCTCTTACGAGCAGTACTTC.

DNA of the CDR3: TGCGCCAGCAGCTCTGGACAGGGCGGTGGCTACACCTTC. This translates into CASSSGQGGGYTF. V usage is TRBV5-1 and J usage is TRBJ1-2, with 8 bases fitting TRBD1. CDR1 is SGHRS and CDR2 is YFSETQ in the germline V gene. This CDR3 contains 13 residues. V trimming: 3 bases; J trimming: 7 bases; junction bases outside the gene matches: 5.

V and J are TRBV19 and TRBJ1-6; 9 nucleotides align to TRBD1. CDR3 length: 16 residues. Germline loops: CDR1 LNHDA, CDR2 SQIVND (reference sequence). Germline trimming cut 3 bases from V and 7 bases from J; bases unmatched to any gene: 7. Written as DNA, the CDR3 is TGTGCCAGTAGTATCATTGGGACAGGGATGAATTCACCCCTCCACTTT. It specifies CASSIIGTGMNSPLHF.

The table lists this clone with a few counts. This chain joins TRBV4-3 and TRBJ1-6; TRBD1 is a possible D gene (5 bases). The CDR3 spans 14 residues. Trimming removed 4 bases at V and 9 bases at J, with 13 bases between. CDR1 LGHNA and CDR2 YSLEER come from the germline V gene. The CDR3 is CASSPGGAGSPLHF. CDR3 coding DNA: TGCGCCAGCAGCCCAGGAGGGGCCGGTTCACCCCTCCACTTT.

The genes are TRBV12-5 and TRBJ2-4; TRBD2 matches 7 bases. Germline CDR1 and CDR2: LGHNT and FRNRAP. After removal of 5 bases from V and 7 bases from J, the junction contained 8 bases not matched to a gene. The CDR3 is 14 residues long. DNA of the CDR3: TGTGCTAGTGGTCCCCCTAGGGGAGGGAACATTCAGTACTTC. Translating it yields CASGPPRGGNIQYF.

CDR3 region: CASSRSGLEVNTEAFF. The DNA of the CDR3 is TGCGCCAGCAGCCGCTCTGGGTTGGAGGTGAACACTGAAGCTTTCTTT. The rearrangement links TRBV4-1 to TRBJ1-1; no clear D. Trimming pared 4 bases from V and 0 bases from J, leaving 15 bases between. CDR3 size: 16 residues. Germline lookup yields CDR1 MGHRA and CDR2 YSYEKL.

V is TRBV2 and J is TRBJ1-3; TRBD1 is a possible D gene (5 bases). Germline CDR1 reads SNHLY; CDR2 reads FYNNEI. The length of the CDR3 is 15 residues. V lost 9 bases, J lost 0 bases, and 15 bases lay in between. For the CDR3, the DNA is TGTGCCAGGGTCGCACCCCAGGGCTCTGGAAACACCATATATTTT. Encoded protein: CARVAPQGSGNTIYF. Variable domain in full (rest from reference TRBV2 and TRBJ1-3): EPEVTQTPSHQVTQMGQEVILRCVPISNHLYFYWYRQILGQKVEFLVSFYNNEISEKSEIFDDQFSVERPDGSNFTLKIRSTKLEDSAMYFCARVAPQGSGNTIYFGEGSWLTVV.

The chain carries TRBV25-1 and TRBJ1-4, with D possibly TRBD1 on 5 matching bases. The CDR3 covers 16 residues. The V end was cut by 3 bases, the J end by 0 bases, with 11 bases between. The V gene's germline CDR1 is MGHDK and CDR2 SYGVNS. CDR3 residues: CASSDPTEATNEKLFF. The DNA of the CDR3 is TGTGCCAGCAGTGACCCGACAGAGGCAACTAATGAAAAACTGTTTTTT.

This chain joins TRBV11-2 and TRBJ1-6; D might be TRBD1 (5 bases). Germline CDR1 SGHAT, CDR2 FQNNGV. CDR3 size: 13 residues. Trimming pared 2 bases from V and 7 bases from J, leaving 6 bases between. This chain's CDR3 is CASSLRGNSPLHF. The CDR3 DNA reads TGTGCCAGCAGCTTAAGGGGAAATTCACCCCTCCACTTT.

This chain uses TRBV18 with TRBJ2-2, with TRBD1 identical over 7 bases. The germline gives CDR1 KGHSH, CDR2 LQKENI. The CDR3 consists of 15 residues. Losses at the gene ends were 3 bases for V and 4 bases for J; bases not matched to a gene: 5. In nucleotides, the CDR3 is TGTGCCAGCTCACCCTCCACAGGGGTCACCGGGGAGCTGTTTTTT. Encoded protein: CASSPSTGVTGELFF.

This clone was recorded only once. The V gene is TRBV30, the J gene TRBJ1-2; tentatively, D is TRBD1 (6 bases). In germline, CDR1 is GTSNPN, CDR2 SVGIG (reference sequence). CDR3 length: 12 amino acids. Deletions cut 3 bases from V and 4 bases from J, with 9 bases between. CDR3 nucleotide sequence: TGTGCCTGGAGAGGGACAAGCTATGGCTACACCTTC. Its translation is CAWRGTSYGYTF.

The J gene is TRBJ2-1, the V gene TRBV19; 10 bases line up with TRBD1. Unmatched junction bases numbered 5, after V lost 7 bases and J lost 2 bases. CDR3 length equals 15 residues. The germline V gene encodes CDR1 LNHDA and CDR2 SQIVND (reference sequence). The CDR3 is CASKLTGGAYNEQFF. CDR3 nucleotides: TGTGCCAGTAAATTGACAGGGGGCGCCTACAATGAGCAGTTCTTC.

V gene TRBV28 combines with J gene TRBJ1-2; D is unresolved. The V end was cut by 3 bases, the J end by 4 bases, with 6 bases between. CDR1 and CDR2 (germline): MDHEN, SYDVKM. CDR3 size: 12 residues. CDR3 residues: CASSFSSYGYTF. CDR3 coding DNA: TGTGCCAGCAGTTTCTCCAGCTATGGCTACACCTTC.

J is TRBJ2-1 and V is TRBV28, with a tentative D call TRBD1 (6 bases). This CDR3 has 15 residues. V dropped 3 bases and J dropped 7 bases, with 16 bases sitting between them. Germline CDR1 and CDR2: MDHEN and SYDVKM. The CDR3 region has the DNA TGTGCCAGCAGTTTCTTGGGACAATGGGGTAATGAGCAGTTCTTC. Translation: CASSFLGQWGNEQFF.

This clone was detected only once. The chain carries TRBV18 and TRBJ1-1, with 10 bases aligning to TRBD1. This CDR3 spans 14 amino acids. Trimming removed 0 bases from V and 7 bases from J; junction bases left unmatched: 2. Germline V lookup: CDR1 KGHSH, CDR2 LQKENI. The CDR3 loop is CASSPPGQGSEAFF. As DNA, the CDR3 is TGTGCCAGCTCACCACCGGGACAGGGGAGTGAAGCTTTCTTT.